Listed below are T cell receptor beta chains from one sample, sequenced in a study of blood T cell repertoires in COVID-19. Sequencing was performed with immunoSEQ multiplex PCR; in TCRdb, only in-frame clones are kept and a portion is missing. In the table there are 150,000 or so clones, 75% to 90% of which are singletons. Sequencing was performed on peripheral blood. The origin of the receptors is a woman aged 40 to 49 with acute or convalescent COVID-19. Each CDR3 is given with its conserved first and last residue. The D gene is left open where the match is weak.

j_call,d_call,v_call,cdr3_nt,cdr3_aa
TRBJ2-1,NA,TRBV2,TGTGCCAGCAGTGAAGTGCGACTTAACAACAATGAGCAGTTCTTC,CASSEVRLNNNEQFF
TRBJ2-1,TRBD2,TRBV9,TGTGCCAGCAGCTCCTGGACTAGGAACAATGAGCAGTTCTTC,CASSSWTRNNEQFF
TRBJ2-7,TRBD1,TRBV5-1,TGCGCCAGCAGCTTGGTTGGACAGGGGGCTTACGAGCAGTACTTC,CASSLVGQGAYEQYF
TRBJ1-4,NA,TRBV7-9,TGTGCCAGCAGCCCCATGGAGGCTAACAGGGAATTCCCTAAAAAACTGTTTTTT,CASSPMEANREFPKKLFF
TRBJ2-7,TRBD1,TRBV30,TGTGCCTGGAGCCTCGGGGACAGCAGGCAGTACTTC,CAWSLGDSRQYF
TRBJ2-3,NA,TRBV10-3,TGTGCCATCAGTGAGAAATTACAGGGCCCCAGCACAGATACGCAGTATTTT,CAISEKLQGPSTDTQYF
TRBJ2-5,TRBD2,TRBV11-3,TGTGCCAGCAGCCCACATCCCGGACTAGCGGGAGGGCCGGAGACCCAGTACTTC,CASSPHPGLAGGPETQYF
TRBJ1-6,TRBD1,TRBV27,TGTGCCAGCAGTTTAGCCGGGACAGGTCTTTCACCCCTCCACTTT,CASSLAGTGLSPLHF
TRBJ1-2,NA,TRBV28,TGTGCCAGCAGTACCCCTCAGGGTTATGGCTACACCTTC,CASSTPQGYGYTF
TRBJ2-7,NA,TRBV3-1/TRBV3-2,TGTGCCAGCAGCCTTTCCGCCTACGAGCAGTACTTC,CASSLSAYEQYF
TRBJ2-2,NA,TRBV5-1,TGCGCCAGCAGCTCGGGACACATGCGAGCCGGGGAGCTGTTTTTT,CASSSGHMRAGELFF
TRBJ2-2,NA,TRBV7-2,TGTGCCAGCAGCTTCAAATTGTACGGGAACACCGGGGAGCTGTTTTTT,CASSFKLYGNTGELFF
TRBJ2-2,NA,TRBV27,TGTGCCAGCAGTACCACAGAGACCGGGGAGCTGTTTTTT,CASSTTETGELFF
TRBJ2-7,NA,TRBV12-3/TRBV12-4,TGTGCCAGCAGTCTCGCCGCTACGAAGCAGTACTTC,CASSLAATKQYF
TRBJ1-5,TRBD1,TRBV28,TGTGCCAGCAGACGACTTAGCGCGACAGGGGGCGACCCACTAAGCAATCAGCCCCAGCATTTT,CASRRLSATGGDPLSNQPQHF
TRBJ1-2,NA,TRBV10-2,TGCGCCAGCAGGGGGCAGGGGCAATCAAGAGCTAACTATGGCTACACCTTC,CASRGQGQSRANYGYTF
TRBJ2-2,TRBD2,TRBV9,TGTGCCAGCAGCCTGGGAGGGCGGGAGAGAAAGGGCGGGGAGCTGTTTTTT,CASSLGGRERKGGELFF